Listed below are T cell receptor beta chains from one sample, sequenced in a study of T-cell reconstitution after alpha-beta-depleted transplantation in children. MiXCR, run by TCRdb on the PCR reads, gives a single entry per CDR3 protein. Of 500,000 or so distinct CDR3 sequences detected, about 31% appear once; the ten largest clones hold 2.4%. This specimen was PBMCs from the stem cell graft donor, taken from the stem cell graft. These receptors originate from a human donor who donated a stem cell graft to a child with aplastic anemia. Each CDR3 is given with its conserved first and last residue. The D gene is left open where the match is weak. Clone size is not always given. Where it is, it says once, few, many or a class for expanded clones.

J: TRBJ1-5; V: TRBV10-3; D: NA; size: few; CDR3: CAISPGSNQPQHF; DNA: TGTGCCATCAGCCCGGGATCCAATCAGCCCCAGCATTTT
J: TRBJ1-1; V: TRBV29-1; D: TRBD1; size: NA; CDR3: CSVPGGPNTEAFF; DNA: TGCAGCGTTCCAGGGGGACCAAACACTGAAGCTTTCTTT
J: TRBJ2-7; V: TRBV12-3/TRBV12-4; D: TRBD2; size: few; CDR3: CASSFGLAGLGDEQYF; DNA: TGTGCCAGCAGTTTTGGCCTAGCGGGACTGGGGGACGAGCAGTACTTC
J: TRBJ1-1; V: TRBV12-3/TRBV12-4; D: NA; size: few; CDR3: CASSLVGGRTEAFF; DNA: TGTGCCAGCAGTTTAGTGGGGGGAAGGACTGAAGCTTTCTTT
J: TRBJ2-5; V: TRBV7-2; D: NA; size: NA; CDR3: CASSLNSGRQETQYF; DNA: TGTGCCAGCAGCTTAAATTCAGGCCGACAAGAGACCCAGTACTTC
J: TRBJ1-1; V: TRBV6-5; D: NA; size: NA; CDR3: CASSYGPGRGDTEAFF; DNA: TGTGCCAGCAGTTACGGGCCCGGGAGGGGAGACACTGAAGCTTTCTTT
J: TRBJ2-7; V: TRBV5-1; D: TRBD1; size: NA; CDR3: CASSLAGNRGRYEQYF; DNA: TGCGCCAGCAGCTTGGCCGGGAACAGGGGGAGGTACGAGCAGTACTTC
J: TRBJ2-4; V: TRBV11-1; D: TRBD1; size: few; CDR3: CASSPDRFMSRAKNIQYF; DNA: TGTGCCAGCAGCCCGGACAGGTTCATGTCCCGGGCCAAAAACATTCAGTACTTC
J: TRBJ1-5; V: TRBV15; D: NA; size: many; CDR3: CATSSGLSNQPQHF; DNA: TGTGCCACCAGCTCCGGGTTGAGCAATCAGCCCCAGCATTTT
J: TRBJ2-3; V: TRBV18; D: NA; size: NA; CDR3: CASSPRSALLSTDTQYF; DNA: TGTGCCAGCTCACCACGGTCAGCATTGTTAAGCACAGATACGCAGTATTTT
J: TRBJ2-7; V: TRBV9; D: TRBD2; size: few; CDR3: CASSAGGGFYEQYF; DNA: TGTGCCAGCAGCGCGGGGGGGGGATTCTACGAGCAGTACTTC
J: TRBJ1-2; V: TRBV30; D: NA; size: few; CDR3: CAWIRHGRGYTF; DNA: TGTGCCTGGATCCGACACGGACGGGGCTACACCTTC
J: TRBJ1-5; V: TRBV2; D: NA; size: NA; CDR3: CASWSDSHGNQPQHF; DNA: TGTGCCAGCTGGTCTGACTCCCATGGGAATCAGCCCCAGCATTTT
J: TRBJ1-2; V: TRBV12-3/TRBV12-4; D: NA; size: NA; CDR3: CASNTGPGGYTF; DNA: TGTGCCAGCAATACAGGGCCGGGGGGCTACACCTTC
J: TRBJ1-5; V: TRBV3-1; D: NA; size: few; CDR3: CASSQADQPQHF; DNA: TGTGCCAGCAGCCAAGCGGACCAGCCCCAGCATTTT
J: TRBJ1-4; V: TRBV18; D: TRBD1; size: few; CDR3: CASSRQGANEKLFF; DNA: TGTGCCAGCTCACGACAGGGAGCGAATGAAAAACTGTTTTTT
J: TRBJ1-2; V: TRBV20-1; D: TRBD1; size: few; CDR3: CSANTGVSYGYTF; DNA: TGCAGTGCTAACACAGGGGTTTCCTATGGCTACACCTTC
J: TRBJ2-1; V: TRBV28; D: NA; size: once; CDR3: CASSLLTEQFF; DNA: TGTGCCAGCAGTTTACTAACTGAGCAGTTCTTC
J: TRBJ2-7; V: TRBV13; D: NA; size: NA; CDR3: CASSLDLDEQYF; DNA: TGTGCCAGCAGCTTAGATTTGGACGAGCAGTACTTC
J: TRBJ1-2; V: TRBV5-4; D: TRBD1; size: NA; CDR3: CASSLTGGLGGYTF; DNA: TGTGCCAGCAGCTTGACAGGGGGCCTCGGTGGCTACACCTTC
J: TRBJ1-3; V: TRBV2; D: TRBD1; size: few; CDR3: CASPTGESSGNTIYF; DNA: TGTGCCAGCCCGACAGGGGAGAGCTCTGGAAACACCATATATTTT
J: TRBJ2-5; V: TRBV12-3/TRBV12-4; D: TRBD2; size: few; CDR3: CASRSSRERWETQYF; DNA: TGTGCCAGCAGGTCCTCGCGGGAGCGTTGGGAGACCCAGTACTTC
J: TRBJ2-5; V: TRBV18; D: NA; size: few; CDR3: CASSPRILETQYF; DNA: TGTGCCAGCTCACCACGCATTCTGGAGACCCAGTACTTC
J: TRBJ1-1; V: TRBV7-9; D: NA; size: NA; CDR3: CAIGGGMNAEAFF; DNA: TGTGCCATAGGGGGAGGCATGAACGCTGAAGCTTTCTTT
J: TRBJ1-4; V: TRBV7-2; D: NA; size: once; CDR3: CASSLNSGEKLFF; DNA: TGTGCCAGCAGCTTAAATAGCGGTGAAAAACTTTTTTTT
J: TRBJ1-4; V: TRBV25-1; D: NA; size: NA; CDR3: CASSEREKLFF; DNA: TGTGCCAGCAGTGAACGGGAAAAACTGTTTTTT
J: TRBJ2-5; V: TRBV29-1; D: NA; size: NA; CDR3: CSVEEEGQQETQYF; DNA: TGCAGCGTTGAAGAGGAGGGGCAACAAGAGACCCAGTACTTC
J: TRBJ2-2; V: TRBV7-9; D: NA; size: NA; CDR3: CASSTSGRGSSGELFF; DNA: TGTGCCAGCAGCACCTCAGGCAGGGGAAGTTCCGGGGAGCTGTTTTTT
J: TRBJ1-2; V: TRBV4-3; D: NA; size: few; CDR3: CASSQVIGESYGYTF; DNA: TGCGCCAGCAGCCAAGTGATAGGGGAGAGCTATGGCTACACCTTC
J: TRBJ2-3; V: TRBV5-4; D: TRBD2; size: NA; CDR3: CASSLGSGRTTDYTDTQYF; DNA: TGCGCCAGCAGCTTGGGTAGCGGGAGGACCACGGATTACACAGATACGCAGTATTTT
J: TRBJ2-7; V: TRBV20-1; D: NA; size: few; CDR3: CSARGAETYEQYF; DNA: TGCAGTGCTAGAGGAGCGGAGACCTACGAGCAGTACTTC
J: TRBJ1-1; V: TRBV4-1; D: NA; size: NA; CDR3: CASSQNEGVNTEAFF; DNA: TGCGCCAGCAGCCAAAATGAGGGGGTGAACACTGAAGCTTTCTTT
J: TRBJ2-3; V: TRBV24-1; D: NA; size: few; CDR3: CATRGTSKDTDTQYF; DNA: TGTGCCACCAGGGGGACTTCGAAAGACACAGATACGCAGTATTTT
J: TRBJ2-6; V: TRBV20-1; D: NA; size: NA; CDR3: CSARDPNRGANVLTF; DNA: TGCAGTGCTAGAGATCCCAACAGGGGGGCCAACGTCCTGACTTTC
J: TRBJ2-5; V: TRBV7-7; D: NA; size: few; CDR3: CASSLSVRQETQYF; DNA: TGTGCCAGCAGCTTATCTGTCAGGCAAGAGACCCAGTACTTC
J: TRBJ1-2; V: TRBV29-1; D: TRBD1; size: few; CDR3: CSVVGQDGYTF; DNA: TGCAGCGTTGTGGGACAGGATGGCTACACCTTC
J: TRBJ2-3; V: TRBV20-1; D: NA; size: few; CDR3: CSARVSVPSTDTQYF; DNA: TGCAGTGCTAGAGTGAGCGTTCCTAGCACAGATACGCAGTATTTT
J: TRBJ2-5; V: TRBV29-1; D: NA; size: few; CDR3: CSVGPGAETQYF; DNA: TGCAGCGTGGGGCCAGGGGCGGAGACCCAGTACTTC
J: TRBJ1-1; V: TRBV15; D: NA; size: few; CDR3: CATSEGRGLNTEAFF; DNA: TGTGCCACCAGCGAGGGGAGGGGCTTGAACACTGAAGCTTTCTTT
J: TRBJ1-4; V: TRBV12-3/TRBV12-4; D: TRBD1; size: NA; CDR3: CASRAQGAATNEKLFF; DNA: TGTGCCAGCAGAGCTCAGGGGGCCGCAACTAATGAAAAACTGTTTTTT
J: TRBJ2-1; V: TRBV20-1; D: TRBD2; size: few; CDR3: CSATGLARDYNEQFF; DNA: TGCAGTGCTACGGGACTAGCGAGAGACTACAATGAGCAGTTCTTC
J: TRBJ1-1; V: TRBV6-1; D: NA; size: few; CDR3: CASRGSNTEAFF; DNA: TGTGCCAGCCGTGGGTCGAACACTGAAGCTTTCTTT
J: TRBJ2-5; V: TRBV6-2/TRBV6-3; D: NA; size: NA; CDR3: CASSYLTQGQETQYF; DNA: TGTGCCAGCAGTTATCTGACCCAGGGGCAAGAGACCCAGTACTTC
J: TRBJ2-1; V: TRBV6-2/TRBV6-3; D: TRBD2; size: NA; CDR3: CASTPLRDSGTSGSWNEQFF; DNA: TGTGCCAGCACTCCACTCCGGGACTCAGGGACTAGCGGGAGTTGGAATGAGCAGTTCTTC
J: TRBJ1-1; V: TRBV28; D: NA; size: few; CDR3: CASTLQENTEAFF; DNA: TGTGCCAGCACCCTACAGGAGAACACTGAAGCTTTCTTT
J: TRBJ1-3; V: TRBV27; D: NA; size: few; CDR3: CASRTRVVSGNTIYF; DNA: TGTGCCAGCAGGACTAGGGTGGTCTCTGGAAACACCATATATTTT